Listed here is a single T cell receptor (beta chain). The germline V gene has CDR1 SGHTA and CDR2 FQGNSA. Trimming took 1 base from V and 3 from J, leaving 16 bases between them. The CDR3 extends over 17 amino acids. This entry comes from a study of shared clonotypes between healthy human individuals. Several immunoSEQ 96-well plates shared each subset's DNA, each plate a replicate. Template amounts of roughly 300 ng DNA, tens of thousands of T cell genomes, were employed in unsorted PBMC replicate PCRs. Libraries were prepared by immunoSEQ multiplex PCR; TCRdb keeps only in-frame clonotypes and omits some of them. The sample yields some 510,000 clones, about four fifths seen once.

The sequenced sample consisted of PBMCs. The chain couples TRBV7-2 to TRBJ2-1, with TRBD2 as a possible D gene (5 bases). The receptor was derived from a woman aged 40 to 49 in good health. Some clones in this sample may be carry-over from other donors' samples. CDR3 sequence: CASSLDVVVRGYNEQFF. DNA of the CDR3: TGTGCCAGCAGCTTAGACGTCGTTGTTCGGGGCTACAATGAGCAGTTCTTC.